This TCR beta chain was sequenced for a study of blood T cell repertoires in COVID-19. CDR3 length: 15 amino acids. Germline values: CDR1 LNHDA, CDR2 SQIVND (reference sequence). The V end lost 0 bases, the J end lost 9 bases, and 15 bases lay between the germline ends. Method: immunoSEQ multiplex PCR; TCRdb's copy keeps in-frame clones and lacks some. Among roughly 200,000 clones listed, about 91% were seen once. The receptor's source is a woman between 25 and 40 years old with acute or convalescent COVID-19. The chain has TRBV19 and TRBJ1-5; no reliable D call. Sequences were obtained from peripheral blood. CDR3 nucleotides: TGTGCCAGTAGTATAGATCCGGTCCCTACCCGGCCCCAGCATTTT. It codes for CASSIDPVPTRPQHF.